This T cell receptor beta chain was identified during a study of T cells in Graves' hyperthyroidism and ophthalmopathy. Germline V gives CDR1 MNHNS, CDR2 SASEGT. V was shortened by 1 base and J by 8 bases, with 19 bases between the two germline ends. The length of the CDR3 is 16 residues. Investigators excluded patients with uncontrolled infection, other autoimmune disease, pregnancy or lactation. TCR beta CDR3 regions were amplified from RNA transcripts. First-round RT-PCR of the TCR CDR3 relied on the HTBI primer set. In TCRdb, the multiplex PCR reads were re-called with MiXCR into one record per CDR3 protein. The table has about 340,000 distinct CDR3 sequences, 15% to 20% seen once.

V and J are TRBV6-1 and TRBJ2-3; a weak D match, TRBD1 (6 bases). This TCR derives from a woman aged 50 to 65 with Graves' hyperthyroidism. The sequenced sample was blood. The CDR3: CASSEVGRGLFGTQYF. In DNA, the CDR3 is TGTGCCAGCAGTGAAGTGGGCAGGGGTCTGTTCGGTACGCAGTATTTT.